The source of this T cell receptor beta chain is a study of beta chain features in type 1 diabetes. The whole isolated RNA underwent reverse transcription, so sequencing captured expressed TCRB transcripts. Naive, central memory and regulatory T cell samples averaged about 3.3 million immunoSEQ reads each. TCRdb keeps only in-frame clones here, not all; method: immunoSEQ multiplex PCR. The repertoire holds some 330,000 clones, roughly 9.6% seen once, with more than 0.015% in the top ten. Via CD45RO/CCR7/CD25/CD127/CD95/CD27, cells of the CD4+ naive, central memory, regulatory and stem cell-like memory subsets were sorted. V shed 0 bases and J shed 5 bases, with 14 bases lying between them. Germline-derived CDR1 and CDR2 are SGDLS and YYNGEE. The CDR3 has 15 residues.

The clonotype originates from a woman between 25 and 40 years old in good health. Sequenced sample: naive CD4+ T cells from blood. V gene TRBV9 combines with J gene TRBJ2-5, with no clear D. The CDR3 DNA reads TGTGCCAGCAGCGTAGGGGTCCAGGTAATGGAGACCCAGTACTTC. This translates into CASSVGVQVMETQYF.